The 32 T cell receptor beta chains below were found in one sample sequenced in a study of T cells in Graves' hyperthyroidism and ophthalmopathy. From RNA transcripts, TCR beta CDR3 regions were amplified. HTBI primers were employed in a first-round RT-PCR of the TCR CDR3. One entry per CDR3 protein results from TCRdb running MiXCR on the multiplex PCR reads. The repertoire holds under 300,000 distinct CDR3 sequences, roughly 15% seen once, with 7.8% in the top ten. The sequenced sample consisted of blood. The receptors were sampled from a woman aged 30 to 39 with Graves' hyperthyroidism that later progressed to Graves' ophthalmopathy.

This clonotype was seen many times. The V call is TRBV13, the J call TRBJ1-2; 8 bases map to TRBD1. The CDR3 totals 14 residues. CDR1 and CDR2 (germline): PRHDT, FYEKMQ (reference sequence). Germline trimming cut 2 bases from V and 8 bases from J; bases unmatched to any gene: 7. The CDR3 sequence is CASSLSRTGLGYTF. The DNA for the CDR3 is TGTGCCAGCAGCTTATCCAGGACAGGGTTGGGCTACACCTTC.

J is TRBJ1-2 and V is TRBV4-3; 12 bases are shared with TRBD1. CDR1 LGHNA and CDR2 YSLEER come from the germline V gene. CDR3 length: 15 residues. Unmatched junction bases numbered 9, after V lost 5 bases and J lost 8 bases. CDR3 protein: CASSFLGQGARGYTF. In DNA form, the CDR3 reads TGCGCCAGCAGCTTTTTGGGACAGGGGGCTAGGGGCTACACCTTC.

This clonotype appeared many times. The chain links TRBV20-1 to TRBJ2-1; 9 bases are shared with TRBD2. CDR3 length: 15 amino acids. Germline V gene lookup returns CDR1 DFQATT and CDR2 SNEGSKA (reference sequence). Trimming cost V 6 bases and J 5 bases; bases outside gene matches: 11. The CDR3 sequence: CSAYYLAGVHNEQFF. Written as DNA, the CDR3 is TGCAGTGCCTACTACTTAGCGGGAGTTCACAATGAGCAGTTCTTC.

This clonotype was recorded at least ten times. The chain recombines TRBV7-8 with TRBJ2-7, with D uncertain. The CDR3 contains 14 residues. CDR1 is SGHVS and CDR2 is FQNEAQ in the germline V gene. Trimming left V 6 bases short and J 6 bases short, with 18 bases between. CDR3 DNA: TGTGCCAGCAGTTCTAGACTTGGATTTCTCGAGCAGTACTTC. It is translated as CASSSRLGFLEQYF.

This clonotype was counted at least ten times. This chain links TRBV7-9 with TRBJ2-3; TRBD2 matches 10 bases. The V segment lost 5 bases and the J segment 4 bases; nucleotides outside the gene matches: 6. Germline loops: CDR1 SEHNR, CDR2 FQNEAQ (reference sequence). The CDR3 is 15 amino acids. The CDR3 bases are TGTGCCAGCAGCCTACTAGCGGGATTGGCAGATACGCAGTATTTT. Protein product: CASSLLAGLADTQYF.

This chain links TRBV3-2 with TRBJ2-1; the D call TRBD2 from the table was never checked on the DNA. TRBV3-2 is recorded as a pseudogene. The CDR3 is 17 amino acids. The CDR3: CASSQGGLAGRASEQFF. CDR3 nucleotides: TGTGCCAGCAGCCAAGGGGGGCTAGCGGGGAGGGCAAGTGAGCAGTTCTTC.

This clonotype has at least ten counts. The genes are TRBV28 and TRBJ2-7; D unresolved. The CDR3 loop spans 14 amino acids. The ends were cut back, 2 bases at V and 0 bases at J, with 8 bases in the middle. Germline V gene sequence: CDR1 MDHEN, CDR2 SYDVKM. The CDR3 reads CASSLTRSSYEQYF. The CDR3 DNA sequence: TGTGCCAGCAGTTTAACGCGCAGCTCCTACGAGCAGTACTTC.

This clonotype was counted many times. The V gene is TRBV20-1, the J gene TRBJ2-5; 7 nucleotides line up with TRBD2. V lost 0 bases and J lost 7; bases outside the gene matches: 11. CDR1 and CDR2 (germline): DFQATT, SNEGSKA (reference sequence). CDR3 length: 15 amino acids. The CDR3 sequence: CSARDLADAPGTQYF. In nucleotides, the CDR3 is TGCAGTGCTAGAGATCTAGCGGACGCCCCAGGGACCCAGTACTTC.

The chain has TRBV29-1 and TRBJ2-3; no reliable D call. The CDR3 loop spans 11 amino acids. V gave up 5 bases and J gave up 2 bases, with 5 bases separating them. Germline V gene data show CDR1 as SQVTM and CDR2 as ANQGSEA. The CDR3 spells CSVRTTDTQYF. The CDR3 DNA is TGCAGCGTTCGAACCACAGATACGCAGTATTTT.

This clonotype was seen more than once but under ten times. The CDR3 DNA sequence: TGTGCCAGCAGCCACCGGGACAGTCGTCAGACCCAGTACTTC. The encoded protein is CASSHRDSRQTQYF. The rearrangement joins TRBV5-4 to TRBJ2-5; 7 nucleotides line up with TRBD1. The CDR3 has 14 residues. Germline V lookup: CDR1 SGHNT, CDR2 YYREEE (reference sequence). Unmatched junction bases numbered 9, after V lost 4 bases and J lost 6 bases.

This chain uses TRBV7-9 with TRBJ1-2; perhaps TRBD1 as D (5 bases). CDR1 is SEHNR and CDR2 is FQNEAQ in the germline V gene (reference sequence). There are 15 residues in the CDR3. The ends were cut back, 1 base at V and 4 bases at J, with 13 bases in the middle. The DNA of the CDR3 is TGTGCCAGCAGCTTAGTTGTTAGGGGAGCCTATGGCTACACCTTC. Translated, it gives CASSLVVRGAYGYTF.

The table lists this clonotype with many counts. The V and J genes are TRBV7-2 and TRBJ2-2; D not resolved. The V and J ends lost 4 bases and 3 bases respectively, with 6 bases between them. This CDR3 is built from 13 residues. Germline CDR1 and CDR2: SGHTA and FQGNSA. CDR3 sequence reads: CASSSSDTGELFF. CDR3 nucleotides: TGTGCCAGCAGCTCAAGCGACACCGGGGAGCTGTTTTTT. The full variable domain, rest sourced from reference TRBV7-2 and TRBJ2-2, is GAGVSQSPSNKVTEKGKDVELRCDPISGHTALYWYRQSLGQGLEFLIYFQGNSAPDKSGLPSDRFSAERTGGSVSTLTIQRTQQEDSAVYLCASSSSDTGELFFGEGSRLTVL.

This sequence joins TRBV4-1 and TRBJ2-7; 12 bases fit TRBD2. The CDR3 loop spans 20 amino acids. With V trimmed by 5 bases and J by 4 bases, 21 bases remained unmatched. Germline CDR1 is MGHRA and CDR2 is YSYEKL. CDR3 amino acids: CASSYGATGRLAGALYEQYF. The CDR3 DNA reads as TGCGCCAGCAGCTACGGGGCTACAGGGAGACTAGCGGGAGCTCTGTACGAGCAGTACTTC.

V gene TRBV5-1 combines with J gene TRBJ2-5, with a possible D match to TRBD2 (5 bases). The length of the CDR3 is 14 residues. V was pared by 4 bases and J by 4 bases, with 14 bases between. Germline V gene data show CDR1 as SGHRS and CDR2 as YFSETQ. The CDR3 sequence is CASSNSGGRETQYF. CDR3 bases: TGCGCCAGCAGCAACTCAGGCGGGCGAGAGACCCAGTACTTC.

This clonotype appeared a few times. This chain uses TRBV5-1 with TRBJ1-3; TRBD1 is a possible D gene (6 bases). CDR1 is SGHRS and CDR2 is YFSETQ in the germline V gene. V lost 4 bases to trimming and J lost 1 base, with 9 bases between them. The CDR3 covers 14 residues. As DNA, the CDR3 is TGCGCCAGCAGCACGACAGGTTCTGGAAACACCATATATTTT. Its translation is CASSTTGSGNTIYF.

The J gene is TRBJ1-5, the V gene TRBV30; TRBD1 is a possible D gene (6 bases). Germline CDR1 is GTSNPN and CDR2 is SVGIG (reference sequence). The CDR3 is made up of 14 amino acids. Trimming took 2 bases from V and 5 from J, leaving 13 bases between them. The CDR3 loop reads CAWSPGQRYQPQHF. As DNA, the CDR3 is TGTGCCTGGAGTCCGGGACAACGGTATCAGCCCCAGCATTTT.

The table lists this clonotype with many counts. The chain is built from TRBV2 and TRBJ1-1; 8 bases line up with TRBD1. Germline loops: CDR1 SNHLY, CDR2 FYNNEI. The CDR3 covers 13 residues. Losses at the gene ends were 7 bases for V and 6 bases for J; bases not matched to a gene: 7. CDR3 DNA: TGTGCCAGCATACACAGGGGGTATGCTGAAGCTTTCTTT. Translated: CASIHRGYAEAFF.

This clonotype was picked up many times. The chain carries TRBV27 and TRBJ1-2, with D possibly matching TRBD1 (6 bases). Trimming pared 6 bases from V and 4 bases from J, leaving 18 bases between. Germline lookup yields CDR1 MNHEY and CDR2 SMNVEV (reference sequence). The CDR3 contains 15 residues. Here the CDR3 DNA reads TGTGCCAGCAGCCCTCTAGGACAGATAGGCTATGGCTACACCTTC. Amino acids: CASSPLGQIGYGYTF.

V gene TRBV6-1 combines with J gene TRBJ2-3, with 7 bases lining up with TRBD2. The germline CDR1 and CDR2 sequences are MNHNS and SASEGT. The CDR3 has 16 residues. J gave up 3 bases and V 2 bases, and 8 bases lay outside the gene matches. The CDR3 DNA sequence: TGTGCCAGCAGTGAAAACCCGGGAGGAGTGACAGATACGCAGTATTTT. Protein product: CASSENPGGVTDTQYF.

This clonotype has a count of ten or more. The gene calls are TRBV20-1 and TRBJ1-2, with TRBD1 matching over 8 bases. Looked up from germline, CDR1 is DFQATT and CDR2 is SNEGSKA (reference sequence). This CDR3 spans 16 amino acids. V trimming: 3 bases; J trimming: 0 bases; junction bases outside the gene matches: 9. CDR3 amino acids: CSARQQGQVSNYGYTF. The CDR3 coding sequence is TGCAGTGCTAGGCAACAGGGACAGGTCTCTAACTATGGCTACACCTTC.

In this sample, this clonotype turned up many times. The chain couples TRBV27 to TRBJ1-4; TRBD1 matches 7 bases. Per germline, CDR1 MNHEY and CDR2 SMNVEV (reference sequence). The ends lost 5 bases at V and 5 bases at J; junction bases unmatched: 8. The length of the CDR3 is 15 residues. The CDR3 DNA is TGTGCCAGCAGTAAAACCGGGACAGTAAATGAAAAACTGTTTTTT. This encodes CASSKTGTVNEKLFF. The complete variable domain, with remaining parts taken from reference TRBV27 and TRBJ1-4, reads EAQVTQNPRYLITVTGKKLTVTCSQNMNHEYMSWYRQDPGLGLRQIYYSMNVEVTDKGDVPEGYKVSRKEKRNFPLILESPSPNQTSLYFCASSKTGTVNEKLFFGSGTQLSVL.

Ten or more counts support this clonotype. V is TRBV7-9 and J is TRBJ1-1, with 9 bases matching TRBD1. This CDR3 spans 17 amino acids. V lost 3 bases, J lost 4 bases, and 12 bases stayed unmatched. CDR1 is SEHNR and CDR2 is FQNEAQ in the germline V gene (reference sequence). The CDR3 loop reads CASSFHRGLSESTEAFF. CDR3 sequence (DNA): TGTGCCAGCAGCTTTCACAGGGGGCTGTCGGAGAGCACTGAAGCTTTCTTT.

This clonotype was seen repeatedly, ten times or more. The rearrangement links TRBV20-1 to TRBJ1-1; a weak D match, TRBD1 (6 bases). From germline, CDR1 is DFQATT and CDR2 SNEGSKA (reference sequence). The V gene lost 5 bases and the J gene lost 7 bases, with 14 bases spanning the gap. This CDR3 contains 12 residues. This chain's CDR3 is CSALQGYSEAFF. The CDR3 DNA reads TGCAGTGCTTTACAGGGCTACAGTGAAGCTTTCTTT.

This clonotype was counted many times. The chain carries TRBV5-1 and TRBJ2-5, with a possible D match to TRBD2 (6 bases). Trimming removed 0 bases from V and 4 bases from J, with 13 bases in between. The CDR3 loop spans 15 amino acids. Germline-derived CDR1 and CDR2 are SGHRS and YFSETQ. The CDR3 loop reads CASSLAGDYRETQYF. The CDR3 DNA reads TGCGCCAGCAGCTTGGCGGGAGATTACCGAGAGACCCAGTACTTC.

This clonotype has ten or more counts. The chain combines TRBV7-2 with TRBJ2-7, with TRBD2 identical over 10 bases. The CDR3 is 16 residues long. The germline CDR1 and CDR2 sequences are SGHTA and FQGNSA. With V trimmed by 0 bases and J by 3 bases, 5 bases remained unmatched. The CDR3 DNA sequence: TGTGCCAGCAGCTTAGCAGTATCTAGCGGGGGCTACGAGCAGTACTTC. It yields the protein CASSLAVSSGGYEQYF.

The chain links TRBV10-3 to TRBJ1-1, with D possibly matching TRBD1 (5 bases). CDR3 size: 15 residues. V lost 10 bases to trimming and J lost 4 bases, with 22 bases between them. The germline V gene has CDR1 ENHRY and CDR2 SYGVKD. CDR3 coding DNA: TGTGCCACTATTTCGGGCGTCGGGCAGGGCACTGAAGCTTTCTTT. This gives the protein CATISGVGQGTEAFF.

The V gene is TRBV5-1, the J gene TRBJ2-3; possibly TRBD2 for D (6 bases). Trimming shortened V by 4 bases and J by 0 bases, and 15 bases separated the two germline ends. This CDR3 contains 16 residues. Germline lookup yields CDR1 SGHRS and CDR2 YFSETQ. The CDR3: CASSPPAGLSTDTQYF. CDR3 coding DNA: TGCGCCAGCAGCCCACCAGCGGGTCTTAGCACAGATACGCAGTATTTT.

This clonotype was recorded at least ten times. The rearrangement uses TRBV30 and TRBJ2-1, with D uncertain. The CDR3 spans 15 residues. Looked up from germline, CDR1 is GTSNPN and CDR2 is SVGIG (reference sequence). The ends were cut back, 4 bases at V and 6 bases at J, with 19 bases in the middle. The CDR3 DNA follows: TGTGCCTGGACCCCGCCGGAGCTACTTTCCAATGAGCAGTTCTTC. It yields the protein CAWTPPELLSNEQFF.

This clonotype has at least ten counts. The chain recombines TRBV29-1 with TRBJ2-1; D might be TRBD2 (6 bases). Trimming shortened V by 4 bases and J by 6 bases, and 10 bases separated the two germline ends. The CDR3 is 12 amino acids. Germline CDR1 and CDR2: SQVTM and ANQGSEA. As DNA, the CDR3 is TGCAGCGTTGCGAGCGGGTTCAATGAGCAGTTCTTC. Protein product: CSVASGFNEQFF.

This clonotype appeared many times. The J gene is TRBJ1-5, the V gene TRBV6-2 or TRBV6-3, with D possibly TRBD1 on 6 matching bases. CDR3 length equals 13 residues. CDR1 is MNHEY and CDR2 is SVGEGT in the germline V gene. The V and J ends lost 7 bases and 6 bases respectively, with 13 bases between them. The CDR3 sequence: CASKPQGPQPQHF. The CDR3 coding sequence is TGTGCCAGCAAACCACAGGGTCCTCAGCCCCAGCATTTT.

This rearrangement joins TRBV7-2 to TRBJ2-1, with TRBD2 identical over 16 bases. J was trimmed by 2 bases and V by 5 bases; bases with no gene match: 6. CDR3 length: 18 amino acids. The germline gives CDR1 SGHTA, CDR2 FQGNSA. The CDR3 bases are TGTGCCAGCAGCGGACAGGGACTAGCGGGAGGGGCCTACAATGAGCAGTTCTTC. This gives the protein CASSGQGLAGGAYNEQFF.

Many counts were recorded for this clonotype. The chain carries TRBV28 and TRBJ2-7; the match to TRBD2 covers 7 bases. The germline CDR1 and CDR2 sequences are MDHEN and SYDVKM. V was pared by 5 bases and J by 1 base, with 17 bases of the junction left unmatched. The CDR3 extends over 18 amino acids. In DNA, the CDR3 is TGTGCCAGCAGTCCTCCTCCCGGGGCGGGAGTTAAATCCTACGAGCAGTACTTC. It codes for CASSPPPGAGVKSYEQYF.